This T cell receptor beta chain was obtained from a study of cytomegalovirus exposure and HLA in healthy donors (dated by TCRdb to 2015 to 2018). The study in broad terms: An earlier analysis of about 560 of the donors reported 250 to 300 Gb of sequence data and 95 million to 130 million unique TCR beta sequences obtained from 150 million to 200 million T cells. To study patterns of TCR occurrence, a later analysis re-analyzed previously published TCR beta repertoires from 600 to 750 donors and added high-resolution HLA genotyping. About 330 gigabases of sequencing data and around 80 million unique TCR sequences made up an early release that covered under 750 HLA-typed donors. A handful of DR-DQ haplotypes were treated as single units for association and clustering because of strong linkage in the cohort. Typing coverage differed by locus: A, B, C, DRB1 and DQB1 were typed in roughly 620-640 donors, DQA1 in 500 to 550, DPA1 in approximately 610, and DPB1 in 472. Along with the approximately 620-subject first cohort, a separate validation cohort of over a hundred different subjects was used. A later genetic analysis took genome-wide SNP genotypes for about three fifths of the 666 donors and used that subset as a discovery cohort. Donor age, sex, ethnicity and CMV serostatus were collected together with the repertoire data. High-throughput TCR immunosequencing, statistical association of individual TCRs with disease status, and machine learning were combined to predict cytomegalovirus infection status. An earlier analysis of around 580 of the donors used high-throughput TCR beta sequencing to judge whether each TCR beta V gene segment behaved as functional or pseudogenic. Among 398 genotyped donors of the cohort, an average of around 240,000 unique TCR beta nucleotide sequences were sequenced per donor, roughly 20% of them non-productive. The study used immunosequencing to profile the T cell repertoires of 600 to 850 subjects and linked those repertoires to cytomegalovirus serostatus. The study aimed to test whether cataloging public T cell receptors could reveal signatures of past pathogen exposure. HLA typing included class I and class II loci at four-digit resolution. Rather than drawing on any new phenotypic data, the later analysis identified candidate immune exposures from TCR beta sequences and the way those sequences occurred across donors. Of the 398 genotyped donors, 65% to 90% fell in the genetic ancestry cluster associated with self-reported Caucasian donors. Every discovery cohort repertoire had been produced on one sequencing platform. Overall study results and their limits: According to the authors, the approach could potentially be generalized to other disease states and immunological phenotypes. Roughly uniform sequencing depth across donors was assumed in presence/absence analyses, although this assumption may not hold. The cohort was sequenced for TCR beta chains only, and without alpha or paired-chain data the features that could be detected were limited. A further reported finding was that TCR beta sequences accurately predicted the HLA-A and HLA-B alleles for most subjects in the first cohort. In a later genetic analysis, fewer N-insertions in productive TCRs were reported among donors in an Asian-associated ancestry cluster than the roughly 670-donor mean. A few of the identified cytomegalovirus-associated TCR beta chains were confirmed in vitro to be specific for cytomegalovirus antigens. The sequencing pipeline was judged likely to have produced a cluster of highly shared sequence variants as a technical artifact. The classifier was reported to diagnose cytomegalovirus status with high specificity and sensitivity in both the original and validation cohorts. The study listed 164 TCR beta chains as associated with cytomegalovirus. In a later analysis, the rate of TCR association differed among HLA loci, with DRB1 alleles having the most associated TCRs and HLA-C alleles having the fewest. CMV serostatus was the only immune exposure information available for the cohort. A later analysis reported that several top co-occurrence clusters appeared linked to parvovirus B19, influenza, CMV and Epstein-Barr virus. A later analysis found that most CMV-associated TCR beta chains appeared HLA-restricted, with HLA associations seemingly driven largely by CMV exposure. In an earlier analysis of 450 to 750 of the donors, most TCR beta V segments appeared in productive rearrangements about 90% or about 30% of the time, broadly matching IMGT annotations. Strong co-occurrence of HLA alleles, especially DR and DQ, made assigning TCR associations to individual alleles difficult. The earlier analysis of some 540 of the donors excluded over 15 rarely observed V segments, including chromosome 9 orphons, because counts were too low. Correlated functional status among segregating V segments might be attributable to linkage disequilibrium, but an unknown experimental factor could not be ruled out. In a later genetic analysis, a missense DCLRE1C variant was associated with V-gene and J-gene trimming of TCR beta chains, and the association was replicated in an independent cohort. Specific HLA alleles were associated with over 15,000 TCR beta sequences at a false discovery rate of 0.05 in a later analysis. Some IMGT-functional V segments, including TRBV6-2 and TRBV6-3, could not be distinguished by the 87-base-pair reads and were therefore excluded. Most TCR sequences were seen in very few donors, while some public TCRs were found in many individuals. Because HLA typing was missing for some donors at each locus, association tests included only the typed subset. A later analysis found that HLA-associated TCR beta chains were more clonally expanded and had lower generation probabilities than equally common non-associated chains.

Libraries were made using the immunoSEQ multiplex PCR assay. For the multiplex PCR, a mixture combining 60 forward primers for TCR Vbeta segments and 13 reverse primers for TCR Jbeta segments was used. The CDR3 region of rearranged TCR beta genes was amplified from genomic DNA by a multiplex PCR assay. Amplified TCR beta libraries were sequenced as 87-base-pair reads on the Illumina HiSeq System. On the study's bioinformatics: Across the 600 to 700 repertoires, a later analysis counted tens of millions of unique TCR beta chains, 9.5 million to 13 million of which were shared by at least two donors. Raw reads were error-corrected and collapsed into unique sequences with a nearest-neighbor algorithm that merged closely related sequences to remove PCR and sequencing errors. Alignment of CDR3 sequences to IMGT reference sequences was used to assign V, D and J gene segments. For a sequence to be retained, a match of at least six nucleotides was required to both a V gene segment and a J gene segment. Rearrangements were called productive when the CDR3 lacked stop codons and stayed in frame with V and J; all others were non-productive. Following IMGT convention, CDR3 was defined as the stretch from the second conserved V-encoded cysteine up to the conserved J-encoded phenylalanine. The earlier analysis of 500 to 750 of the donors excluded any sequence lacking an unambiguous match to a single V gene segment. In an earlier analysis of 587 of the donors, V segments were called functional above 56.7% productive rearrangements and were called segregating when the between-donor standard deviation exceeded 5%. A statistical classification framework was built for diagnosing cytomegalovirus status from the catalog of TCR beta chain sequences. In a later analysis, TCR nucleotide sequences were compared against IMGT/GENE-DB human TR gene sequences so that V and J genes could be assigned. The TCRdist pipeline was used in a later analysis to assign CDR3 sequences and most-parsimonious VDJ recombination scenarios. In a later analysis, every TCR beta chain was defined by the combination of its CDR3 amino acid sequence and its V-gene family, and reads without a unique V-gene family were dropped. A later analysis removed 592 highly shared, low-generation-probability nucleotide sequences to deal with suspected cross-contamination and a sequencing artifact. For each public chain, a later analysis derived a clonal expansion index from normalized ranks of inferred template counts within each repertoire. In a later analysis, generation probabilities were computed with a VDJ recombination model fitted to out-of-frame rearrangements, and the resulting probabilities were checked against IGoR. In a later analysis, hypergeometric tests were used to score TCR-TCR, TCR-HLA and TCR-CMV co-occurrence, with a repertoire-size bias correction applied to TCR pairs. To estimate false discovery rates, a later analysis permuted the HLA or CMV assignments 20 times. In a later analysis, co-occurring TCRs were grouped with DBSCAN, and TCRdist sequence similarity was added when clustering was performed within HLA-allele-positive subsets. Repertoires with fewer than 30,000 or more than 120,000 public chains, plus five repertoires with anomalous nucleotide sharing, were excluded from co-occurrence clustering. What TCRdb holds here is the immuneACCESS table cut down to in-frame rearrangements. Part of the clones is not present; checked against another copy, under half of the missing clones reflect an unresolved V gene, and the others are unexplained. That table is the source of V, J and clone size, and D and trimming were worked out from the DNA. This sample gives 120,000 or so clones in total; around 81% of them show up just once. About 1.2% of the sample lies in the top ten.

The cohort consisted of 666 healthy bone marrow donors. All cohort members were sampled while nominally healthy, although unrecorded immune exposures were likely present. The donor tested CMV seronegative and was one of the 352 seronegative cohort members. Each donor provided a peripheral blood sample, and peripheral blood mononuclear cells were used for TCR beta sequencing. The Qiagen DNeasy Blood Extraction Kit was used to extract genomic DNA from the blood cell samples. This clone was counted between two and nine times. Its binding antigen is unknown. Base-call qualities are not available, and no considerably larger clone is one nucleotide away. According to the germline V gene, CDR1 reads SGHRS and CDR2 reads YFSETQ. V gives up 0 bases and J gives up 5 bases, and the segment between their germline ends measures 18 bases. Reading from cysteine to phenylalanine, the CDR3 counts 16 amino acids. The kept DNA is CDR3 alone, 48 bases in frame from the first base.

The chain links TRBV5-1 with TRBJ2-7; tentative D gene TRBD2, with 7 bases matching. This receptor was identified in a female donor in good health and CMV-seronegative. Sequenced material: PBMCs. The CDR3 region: CASSLEGGGLGNEQYF. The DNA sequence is TGCGCCAGCAGCTTGGAGGGGGGGGGCTTAGGAAACGAGCAGTACTTC.